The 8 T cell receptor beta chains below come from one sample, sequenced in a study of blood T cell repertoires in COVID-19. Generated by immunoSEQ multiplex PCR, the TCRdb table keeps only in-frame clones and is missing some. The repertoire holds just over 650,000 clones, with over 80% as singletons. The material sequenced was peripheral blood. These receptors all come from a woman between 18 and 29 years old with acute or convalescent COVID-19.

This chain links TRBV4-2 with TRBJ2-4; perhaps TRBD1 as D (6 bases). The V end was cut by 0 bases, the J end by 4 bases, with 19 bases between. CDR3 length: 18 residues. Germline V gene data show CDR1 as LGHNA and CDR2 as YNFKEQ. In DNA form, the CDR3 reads TGTGCCAGCAGCCAAGACAACAGGGTCATAGGGATGAAAAACATTCAGTACTTC. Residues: CASSQDNRVIGMKNIQYF.

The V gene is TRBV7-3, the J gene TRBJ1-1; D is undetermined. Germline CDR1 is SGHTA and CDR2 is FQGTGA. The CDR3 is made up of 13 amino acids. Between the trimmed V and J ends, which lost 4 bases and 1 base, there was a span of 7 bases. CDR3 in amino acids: CASSYSENTEAFF. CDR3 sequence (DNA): TGTGCCAGCAGCTATAGTGAGAACACTGAAGCTTTCTTT.

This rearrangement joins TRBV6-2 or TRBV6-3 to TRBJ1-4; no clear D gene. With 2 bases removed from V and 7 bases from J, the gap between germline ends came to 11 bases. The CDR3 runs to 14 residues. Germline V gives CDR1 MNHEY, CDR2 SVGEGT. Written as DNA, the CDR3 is TGTGCCAGCAGTTACGGAGGGCTGGGTGAAAAACTGTTTTTT. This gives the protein CASSYGGLGEKLFF.

The DNA of the CDR3 is TGTGCCAGCAGACTCGCCCCGGACAGGGGGCGTTCACCCCTCCACTTT. Encoded protein: CASRLAPDRGRSPLHF. The V and J genes are TRBV7-9 and TRBJ1-6, with 11 bases fitting TRBD1. The germline gives CDR1 SEHNR, CDR2 FQNEAQ (reference sequence). Germline trimming cut 6 bases from V and 9 bases from J; bases unmatched to any gene: 10. CDR3 length: 16 residues.

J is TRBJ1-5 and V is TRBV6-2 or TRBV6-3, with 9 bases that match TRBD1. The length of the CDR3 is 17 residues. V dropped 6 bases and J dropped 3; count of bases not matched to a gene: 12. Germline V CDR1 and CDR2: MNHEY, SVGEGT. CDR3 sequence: CASSLQGAITDNQPQHF. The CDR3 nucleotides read TGTGCCAGCAGCTTACAGGGGGCGATTACGGACAATCAGCCCCAGCATTTT.

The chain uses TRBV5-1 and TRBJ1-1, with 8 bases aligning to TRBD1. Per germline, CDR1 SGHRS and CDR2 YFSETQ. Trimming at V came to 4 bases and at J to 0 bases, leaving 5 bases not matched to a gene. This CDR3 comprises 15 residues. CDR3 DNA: TGCGCCAGCAGCGGGGGGACAGGTATGAACACTGAAGCTTTCTTT. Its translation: CASSGGTGMNTEAFF.

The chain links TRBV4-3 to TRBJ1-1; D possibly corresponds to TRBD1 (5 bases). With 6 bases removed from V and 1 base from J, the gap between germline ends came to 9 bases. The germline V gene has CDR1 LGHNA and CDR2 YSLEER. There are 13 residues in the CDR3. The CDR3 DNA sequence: TGCGCCAGCAGAGGGGTTGCGAACACTGAAGCTTTCTTT. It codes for CASRGVANTEAFF.

CDR3 loop: CASSLGGSRNEKLFF. The CDR3 nucleotides are TGTGCCAGCAGCTTAGGGGGCAGCCGTAATGAAAAACTGTTTTTT. The rearrangement uses TRBV7-9 and TRBJ1-4; the D gene is possibly TRBD1 (5 bases). Trimming stripped 1 base from V and 4 bases from J, with 10 bases between. Germline loops: CDR1 SEHNR, CDR2 FQNEAQ (reference sequence). The CDR3 runs to 15 residues.